A single sample gave rise to the 24 T cell receptor beta chains below, sequenced in a study of blood T cell repertoires in COVID-19. Assay used: immunoSEQ multiplex PCR; TCRdb lists only in-frame clones, some missing. The table records hundreds of thousands of clones, roughly 88% of them present only once. What was sequenced was PBMCs or T cells enriched from blood (not recorded which). The receptor set was obtained from a woman aged 45-60 years who had recovered from COVID-19.

Only one count was recorded for this clone. This rearrangement joins TRBV28 to TRBJ2-1; tentatively, D is TRBD2 (6 bases). Germline CDR1 reads MDHEN; CDR2 reads SYDVKM. The CDR3 spans 14 residues. Trimming removed 7 bases from V and 9 bases from J, with 19 bases in between. The CDR3 sequence: CASTLGGIRSEQFF. For the CDR3, the DNA is TGTGCCAGCACTCTCGGCGGGATCAGATCTGAGCAGTTCTTC.

The rearrangement joins TRBV7-2 to TRBJ1-6; no clear D gene. The germline V gene has CDR1 SGHTA and CDR2 FQGNSA. Trimming shortened V by 5 bases and J by 2 bases, and 13 bases separated the two germline ends. The CDR3 length is 16 residues. CDR3 region: CASSQPTGTYNSPLHF. The CDR3 region has the DNA TGTGCCAGCAGCCAGCCGACCGGGACCTATAATTCACCCCTCCACTTT.

The rearrangement links TRBV7-2 to TRBJ1-5; TRBD1 is a possible D gene (6 bases). This CDR3 has 15 amino acids. Trimming took 2 bases from V and 2 from J, leaving 10 bases between them. In germline, CDR1 is SGHTA, CDR2 FQGNSA. CDR3 amino acids: CASSLWGLGNQPQHF. CDR3 DNA: TGTGCCAGCAGCTTATGGGGGCTGGGCAATCAGCCCCAGCATTTT.

The genes are TRBV5-1 and TRBJ1-4, with 11 nucleotides matching TRBD1. The ends lost 0 bases at V and 7 bases at J; junction bases unmatched: 14. CDR1 SGHRS and CDR2 YFSETQ come from the germline V gene. The CDR3 covers 19 residues. The DNA for the CDR3 is TGCGCCAGCAGCTTGGCTCGCACCGGGACAGGGGGACGAGGTGAAAAACTGTTTTTT. This sequence encodes CASSLARTGTGGRGEKLFF.

The chain uses TRBV24-1 and TRBJ1-1, with 11 bases matching TRBD1. This CDR3 is 16 amino acids long. CDR1 KGHDR and CDR2 SFDVKD come from the germline V gene. Trimming took 4 bases from V and 6 from J; bases not matched to a gene: 9. DNA of the CDR3: TGTGCCACCAGTGAGAGGGACAGGGGGATCCAAGCTGAAGCTTTCTTT. Translation gives CATSERDRGIQAEAFF.

The chain joins TRBV7-6 to TRBJ2-1; 10 nucleotides line up with TRBD1. Germline V gene sequence: CDR1 SGHVS, CDR2 FNYEAQ. Germline trimming cut 5 bases from V and 7 bases from J; bases unmatched to any gene: 8. The length of the CDR3 is 15 residues. This CDR3 is CASSRDRGKANEQFF. The CDR3 coding sequence is TGTGCCAGCAGCAGGGACAGGGGAAAGGCAAATGAGCAGTTCTTC.

There are a few counts of this clone. V is TRBV5-1 and J is TRBJ2-2; 7 nucleotides match TRBD2. Germline CDR1 reads SGHRS; CDR2 reads YFSETQ. V was clipped by 4 bases and J by 5 bases; unmatched bases: 14. This CDR3 spans 17 amino acids. This CDR3 reads CASSPTRGGVGTGELFF. CDR3 DNA: TGCGCCAGCAGCCCCACCCGCGGGGGAGTGGGGACCGGGGAGCTGTTTTTT.

This clone occurred once. This CDR3 reads CASSPRGAGQALNEQFF. The CDR3 coding sequence is TGTGCCAGCAGCCCCCGGGGGGCGGGACAGGCCCTGAATGAGCAGTTCTTC. This sequence joins TRBV11-2 and TRBJ2-1; D may be TRBD1 (8 bases). The CDR3 extends over 17 amino acids. Germline CDR1 and CDR2: SGHAT and FQNNGV. V was shortened by 5 bases and J by 7 bases, with 24 bases between the two germline ends.

The gene calls are TRBV24-1 and TRBJ2-2, with unresolved D. V was clipped by 9 bases and J by 0 bases, with 10 bases between them. CDR1 is KGHDR and CDR2 is SFDVKD in the germline V gene. The CDR3 extends over 14 amino acids. CDR3 residues: CATEAMSNTGELFF. For the CDR3, the DNA is TGTGCCACCGAAGCTATGTCGAACACCGGGGAGCTGTTTTTT.

The chain employs TRBV6-2 or TRBV6-3 and TRBJ2-3, with TRBD2 matching over 10 bases. Germline CDR1 MNHEY, CDR2 SVGEGT. V lost 5 bases, J lost 1 base, and 3 bases stayed unmatched. This CDR3 has 15 amino acids. CDR3 region: CASSHGLAGTDTQYF. In nucleotides, the CDR3 is TGTGCCAGCAGTCACGGACTAGCGGGCACAGATACGCAGTATTTT.

J is TRBJ2-2 and V is TRBV19; 12 nucleotides agree with TRBD2. Germline trimming cut 10 bases from V and 8 bases from J; bases unmatched to any gene: 8. CDR3 length: 14 amino acids. CDR1 LNHDA and CDR2 SQIVND come from the germline V gene (reference sequence). The DNA of the CDR3 is TGTGCCACCGGACTAGCGGGATCTAATGGGGAGCTGTTTTTT. Translation gives CATGLAGSNGELFF.

The sample holds one count of this clone. The chain combines TRBV18 with TRBJ1-4; 12 nucleotides align to TRBD1. This CDR3 has 17 residues. Germline loops: CDR1 KGHSH, CDR2 LQKENI. V was clipped by 5 bases and J by 4 bases; unmatched bases: 8. Here the CDR3 reads CASSSGTGGSGNEKLFF. The CDR3 nucleotides are TGTGCCAGCTCATCGGGGACAGGGGGCTCCGGTAATGAAAAACTGTTTTTT.

DNA for the CDR3: TGTGCCAGCAGTTACACTCAACTGAACACTGAAGCTTTCTTT. Amino acid sequence: CASSYTQLNTEAFF. The rearrangement uses TRBV6-6 and TRBJ1-1; D remains ambiguous. The V gene's germline CDR1 is MNHNY and CDR2 SVGAGI (reference sequence). Trimming pared 2 bases from V and 0 bases from J, leaving 7 bases between. The CDR3 consists of 14 residues.

This clone was recorded only once. The rearrangement links TRBV5-4 to TRBJ2-1; 10 bases map to TRBD1. The CDR3 is 15 residues long. Germline V gene lookup returns CDR1 SGHNT and CDR2 YYREEE (reference sequence). J lost 3 bases, V lost 3 bases, and 3 bases had no gene match. CDR3 sequence: CASSSGDRGYNEQFF. The CDR3 region has the DNA TGTGCCAGCAGCTCGGGGGACAGGGGCTACAATGAGCAGTTCTTC.

This chain uses TRBV3-1 (or the pseudogene TRBV3-2) with TRBJ2-7; possibly TRBD2 for D (6 bases). The length of the CDR3 is 16 residues. Germline assignment: CDR1 LGHDT and CDR2 YNNKEL (reference sequence). Trimming pared 0 bases from V and 3 bases from J, leaving 15 bases between. CDR3 loop: CASSQDVRAGSYEQYF. CDR3 sequence (DNA): TGTGCCAGCAGCCAAGATGTTAGGGCCGGGAGCTACGAGCAGTACTTC.

V is TRBV27 and J is TRBJ2-7; 8 bases line up with TRBD1. Unmatched junction bases numbered 12, after V lost 5 bases and J lost 6 bases. Germline V gives CDR1 MNHEY, CDR2 SMNVEV (reference sequence). The CDR3 runs 15 residues. CDR3 DNA sequence: TGTGCCAGCAGTCAAATCTCAGGGGGCGCGGGCGAGCAGTACTTC. As protein: CASSQISGGAGEQYF.

This rearrangement joins TRBV28 to TRBJ2-7, with D possibly matching TRBD1 (7 bases). Germline loops: CDR1 MDHEN, CDR2 SYDVKM. The CDR3 totals 15 residues. V was pared by 6 bases and J by 2 bases, with 17 bases between. This chain's CDR3 is CASRTQGGYAYEQYF. DNA of the CDR3: TGTGCCAGCAGAACCCAGGGGGGATATGCCTACGAGCAGTACTTC.

This rearrangement joins TRBV30 to TRBJ1-6; unclear D gene. The CDR3 runs 11 residues. Trimming took 5 bases from V and 7 from J, leaving 6 bases between them. Germline CDR1 is GTSNPN and CDR2 is SVGIG (reference sequence). The CDR3: CAWGLNSPLHF. In DNA, the CDR3 is TGTGCCTGGGGGTTAAATTCACCCCTCCACTTT.

In this sample, this clone turned up a few times. The genes are TRBV7-8 and TRBJ1-1, with D possibly being TRBD1 (5 bases). V was trimmed by 5 bases and J by 7 bases, leaving 29 bases between them. Germline CDR1 reads SGHVS; CDR2 reads FQNEAQ. This CDR3 has 18 amino acids. The CDR3 is CASSAGLRSRQGLVEAFF. CDR3 coding DNA: TGTGCCAGCAGCGCTGGTCTGAGGTCGAGGCAGGGCTTGGTTGAAGCTTTCTTT. Full variable domain (remainder filled in from reference TRBV7-8 and TRBJ1-1): GAGVSQSPRYKVAKRGQDVALRCDPISGHVSLFWYQQALGQGPEFLTYFQNEAQLDKSGLPSDRFFAERPEGSVSTLKIQRTQQEDSAVYLCASSAGLRSRQGLVEAFFGQGTRLTVV.

This chain joins TRBV11-2 and TRBJ2-2; weak D call: TRBD2 (5 bases). The CDR3 runs to 19 residues. Germline V gene data show CDR1 as SGHAT and CDR2 as FQNNGV. V was clipped by 3 bases and J by 5 bases, with 25 bases between them. CDR3 nucleotide sequence: TGTGCCAGCAGCTTTGCTTTGGAAAAGGTAACTAGGAGAACCGGGGAGCTGTTTTTT. Protein: CASSFALEKVTRRTGELFF.

V is TRBV30 and J is TRBJ1-4; no firm D call. The CDR3 contains 11 residues. Germline lookup yields CDR1 GTSNPN and CDR2 SVGIG (reference sequence). CDR3 bases: TGTGCAGGGAGGCGCCCTGAAAAACTGTTTTTT. Its translation is CAGRRPEKLFF. The whole variable domain, remainder taken from reference TRBV30 and TRBJ1-4, is SQTIHQWPATLVQPVGSPLSLECTVEGTSNPNLYWYRQAAGRGLQLLFYSVGIGQISSEVPQNLSASRPQDRQFILSSKKLLLSDSGFYLCAGRRPEKLFFGSGTQLSVL.

This chain joins TRBV6-1 and TRBJ1-5; 10 bases agree with TRBD1. The J segment lost 7 bases and the V segment lost 1 base, leaving 4 bases of the junction unmatched. CDR3 size: 15 residues. Per germline, CDR1 MNHNS and CDR2 SASEGT. The CDR3 loop is CASSEGTGGGQPQHF. In DNA form, the CDR3 reads TGTGCCAGCAGTGAAGGGACAGGGGGGGGACAGCCCCAGCATTTT.

V gene TRBV30 combines with J gene TRBJ1-5, with D maybe TRBD1 (6 bases). V lost 0 bases to trimming and J lost 5 bases, with 8 bases between them. Germline CDR1 is GTSNPN and CDR2 is SVGIG (reference sequence). The CDR3 is made up of 13 amino acids. The CDR3: CAWSVDSYQPQHF. In DNA form, the CDR3 reads TGTGCCTGGAGTGTGGACAGTTATCAGCCCCAGCATTTT.

To note about this clone: One end of the junction varies from germline; a read error may be responsible. The V gene is TRBV7-7, the J gene TRBJ2-5, with D maybe TRBD1 (5 bases). CDR1 is SSHAT, CDR2 FNYEAQ, per germline (reference sequence). This CDR3 comprises 14 residues. CDR3 region: CASSLASGIETQYF. In nucleotides, the CDR3 is TGTGCTAGCAGCTTAGCATCAGGGATCGAGACCCAGTACTTC.